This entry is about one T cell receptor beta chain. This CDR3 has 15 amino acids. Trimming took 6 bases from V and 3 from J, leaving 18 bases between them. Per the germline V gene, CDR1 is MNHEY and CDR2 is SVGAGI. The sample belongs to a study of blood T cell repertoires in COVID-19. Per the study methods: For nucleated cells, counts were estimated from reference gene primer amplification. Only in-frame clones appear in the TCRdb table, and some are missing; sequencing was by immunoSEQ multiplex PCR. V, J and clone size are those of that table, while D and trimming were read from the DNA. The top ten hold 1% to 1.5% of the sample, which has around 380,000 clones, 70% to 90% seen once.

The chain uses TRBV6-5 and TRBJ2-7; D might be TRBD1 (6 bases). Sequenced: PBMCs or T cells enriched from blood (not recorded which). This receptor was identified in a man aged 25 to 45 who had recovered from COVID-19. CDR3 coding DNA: TGTGCCAGCAGACCCCCCTCGGGACACGGCTACGAGCAGTACTTC. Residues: CASRPPSGHGYEQYF.